The 30 T cell receptor beta chains listed next were all sequenced from one sample in a study of blood T cell repertoires in COVID-19. The protocol was immunoSEQ multiplex PCR, while the TCRdb copy is restricted to in-frame clones and leaves out a portion. The sample contains about 56,000 clones, 85% to 90% of which appear only once. Sequencing was carried out using peripheral blood. The source of these receptors is a woman in her sixties with COVID-19, enrolled during active disease.

J is TRBJ2-1 and V is TRBV28; 9 bases are a match to TRBD1. The CDR3 extends over 14 amino acids. V dropped 4 bases and J dropped 7; count of bases not matched to a gene: 5. CDR1 is MDHEN and CDR2 is SYDVKM in the germline V gene. The CDR3 reads CASSWDRVSNEQFF. DNA of the CDR3: TGTGCCAGCAGTTGGGACAGGGTGTCTAATGAGCAGTTCTTC.

This chain joins TRBV10-1 and TRBJ2-1, with 7 bases aligning to TRBD2. The CDR3 runs to 13 residues. Germline CDR1 reads WNHNN; CDR2 reads SYGVQD (reference sequence). Losses at the gene ends were 6 bases for V and 5 bases for J; bases not matched to a gene: 4. CDR3 sequence reads: CASSGLADNEQFF. The CDR3 DNA sequence: TGCGCCAGCAGCGGGCTAGCGGACAATGAGCAGTTCTTC.

There are a few counts of this clone. The chain is built from TRBV11-2 and TRBJ2-1; the match to TRBD1 covers 9 bases. Trimming removed 5 bases from V and 6 bases from J; junction bases left unmatched: 11. Germline assignment: CDR1 SGHAT and CDR2 FQNNGV. The CDR3 runs 16 residues. CDR3 loop: CASSRRGTGQGNEQFF. CDR3 coding DNA: TGTGCCAGCAGCAGACGAGGGACAGGGCAGGGCAATGAGCAGTTCTTC.

The chain is built from TRBV5-1 and TRBJ1-4, with a weak D call TRBD1 (5 bases). Trimming cost V 0 bases and J 4 bases, with 10 bases left between them. This CDR3 region has 15 residues. The germline V gene encodes CDR1 SGHRS and CDR2 YFSETQ. CDR3 sequence (DNA): TGCGCCAGCAGCTTGGATGGGGACTATAATGAAAAACTGTTTTTT. Residues: CASSLDGDYNEKLFF. Full variable domain (missing parts from reference TRBV5-1 and TRBJ1-4): KAGVTQTPRYLIKTRGQQVTLSCSPISGHRSVSWYQQTPGQGLQFLFEYFSETQRNKGNFPGRFSGRQFSNSRSEMNVSTLELGDSALYLCASSLDGDYNEKLFFGSGTQLSVL.

The V and J genes are TRBV6-5 and TRBJ1-2; 8 positions agree with TRBD1. Germline V gene sequence: CDR1 MNHEY, CDR2 SVGAGI. The CDR3 extends over 16 amino acids. The V gene end was trimmed by 0 bases and the J gene end by 4 bases; junction bases not matched to a gene: 7. The CDR3 region is CASSYSLQGGGYGYTF. CDR3 DNA sequence: TGTGCCAGCAGTTACTCCCTACAGGGGGGTGGCTATGGCTACACCTTC.

The chain uses TRBV9 and TRBJ2-3, with a tentative D call TRBD2 (6 bases). V was shortened by 4 bases and J by 3 bases, with 15 bases between the two germline ends. The CDR3 consists of 15 residues. Germline V lookup: CDR1 SGDLS, CDR2 YYNGEE. Here the CDR3 DNA reads TGTGCCAGCAGCTCGGGAGTCTCCTATACAGATACGCAGTATTTT. Its translation is CASSSGVSYTDTQYF. The entire variable domain, with the rest obtained from reference TRBV9 and TRBJ2-3, is as follows: DSGVTQTPKHLITATGQRVTLRCSPRSGDLSVYWYQQSLDQGLQFLIQYYNGEERAKGNILERFSAQQFPDLHSELNLSSLELGDSALYFCASSSGVSYTDTQYFGPGTRLTVL.

The CDR3 DNA reads as TGTGCCAGCAGCTTTCGACAGTACCAAGAGACCCAGTACTTC. It codes for CASSFRQYQETQYF. V gene TRBV5-4 combines with J gene TRBJ2-5, with D perhaps matching TRBD1 (5 bases). CDR1 is SGHNT, CDR2 YYREEE, per germline (reference sequence). CDR3 length equals 14 residues. Trimming pared 2 bases from V and 0 bases from J, leaving 8 bases between.

V usage is TRBV7-2 and J usage is TRBJ2-3, with TRBD2 as a possible D gene (6 bases). The ends were cut back, 1 base at V and 1 base at J, with 15 bases in the middle. Germline CDR1 reads SGHTA; CDR2 reads FQGNSA. This CDR3 has 17 amino acids. CDR3 sequence: CASSLDIPSARTDTQYF. The CDR3, as DNA: TGTGCCAGCAGCTTAGACATCCCTAGCGCCCGCACAGATACGCAGTATTTT.

V and J are TRBV13 and TRBJ2-7, with TRBD2 identical over 8 bases. The CDR3 totals 15 residues. The ends lost 6 bases at V and 5 bases at J; junction bases unmatched: 12. Germline CDR1 PRHDT, CDR2 FYEKMQ (reference sequence). The CDR3: CASSPRSGEEHEQYF. CDR3 nucleotide sequence: TGTGCCAGCAGTCCTCGTAGCGGGGAGGAACACGAGCAGTACTTC.

The gene calls are TRBV29-1 and TRBJ1-1; D gene ambiguous. The germline V and J ends were trimmed by 6 bases and 0 bases, with 14 bases remaining between them. The CDR3 contains 14 residues. Per the germline V gene, CDR1 is SQVTM and CDR2 is ANQGSEA. CDR3 sequence reads: CSVKGRNMNTEAFF. The CDR3 nucleotides are TGCAGCGTCAAAGGCAGGAACATGAACACTGAAGCTTTCTTT.

V usage is TRBV5-6 and J usage is TRBJ1-3, with no clear D. Germline lookup yields CDR1 SGHDT and CDR2 YYEEEE. This CDR3 has 14 residues. V lost 3 bases and J 4 bases, leaving 11 bases between the germline ends. The CDR3 spells CASSYGVGGNTIYF. The CDR3 DNA sequence: TGTGCCAGCAGCTACGGAGTTGGCGGAAACACCATATATTTT.

The rearrangement links TRBV7-2 to TRBJ2-7; 7 positions match TRBD1. The CDR3 has 14 residues. V gave up 0 bases and J gave up 4 bases; unmatched junction bases: 3. CDR1 and CDR2 (germline): SGHTA, FQGNSA. CDR3 DNA: TGTGCCAGCAGCTTAGCGGGACAGTCTTACGAGCAGTACTTC. It yields the protein CASSLAGQSYEQYF.

This chain links TRBV27 with TRBJ2-1; D not certain. The CDR3 contains 16 residues. V was cut by 4 bases and J by 8 bases, with 21 bases left in between. The germline V gene has CDR1 MNHEY and CDR2 SMNVEV (reference sequence). The CDR3: CASSSPESWSTDEQFF. The CDR3 DNA is TGTGCCAGCAGTTCCCCCGAGTCATGGTCCACGGATGAGCAGTTCTTC.

V usage is TRBV3-1 (or the pseudogene TRBV3-2) and J usage is TRBJ2-5; a possible D gene is TRBD2 (5 bases). The CDR3 spans 14 residues. V lost 4 bases to trimming and J lost 0 bases, with 9 bases between them. The germline V gene encodes CDR1 LGHDT and CDR2 YNNKEL (reference sequence). DNA of the CDR3: TGTGCCAGCAGCCTGCGGCGGGACCAAGAGACCCAGTACTTC. This translates into CASSLRRDQETQYF.

V and J are TRBV4-1 and TRBJ1-2, with unresolved D. The ends were cut back, 0 bases at V and 7 bases at J, with 15 bases in the middle. Germline loops: CDR1 MGHRA, CDR2 YSYEKL. The CDR3 is 15 residues long. CDR3 bases: TGCGCCAGCAGCCAAGATGTATTGCGGCTACCTGGCTACACCTTC. It specifies CASSQDVLRLPGYTF.

The CDR3 loop reads CASSLGGAGVKFF. In nucleotides, the CDR3 is TGTGCCAGCAGCTTAGGTGGCGCGGGAGTTAAGTTCTTC. The chain has TRBV7-6 and TRBJ2-1; 7 bases align to TRBD2. The CDR3 spans 13 residues. Trimming cost V 1 base and J 14 bases; bases outside gene matches: 8. From germline, CDR1 is SGHVS and CDR2 FNYEAQ.

The rearrangement links TRBV28 to TRBJ2-1, with 7 bases aligning to TRBD1. The CDR3 runs 15 residues. CDR1 is MDHEN, CDR2 SYDVKM, per germline. J lost 3 bases, V lost 2 bases, and 4 bases had no gene match. The CDR3 nucleotides read TGTGCCAGCAGTTTAGGGACAGTCCTCTACAATGAGCAGTTCTTC. This translates into CASSLGTVLYNEQFF.

The chain recombines TRBV13 with TRBJ1-1; D is perhaps TRBD1 (5 bases). V was trimmed by 4 bases and J by 0 bases, leaving 9 bases between them. The CDR3 is 14 amino acids. The germline V gene has CDR1 PRHDT and CDR2 FYEKMQ (reference sequence). The CDR3 bases are TGTGCCAGCAGCTCGGACACCATGAACACTGAAGCTTTCTTT. Its translation: CASSSDTMNTEAFF.

This clone was detected once. The rearrangement links TRBV18 to TRBJ2-5, with D uncertain. The V gene's germline CDR1 is KGHSH and CDR2 LQKENI. CDR3 length: 16 residues. Trimming removed 3 bases at V and 0 bases at J, with 14 bases between. The CDR3 reads CASSPYIGGYQETQYF. In DNA form, the CDR3 reads TGTGCCAGCTCACCTTACATTGGCGGCTACCAAGAGACCCAGTACTTC.

This chain uses TRBV18 with TRBJ1-2; 11 nucleotides match TRBD1. After removal of 3 bases from V and 8 bases from J, the junction contained 8 bases not matched to a gene. Germline V gene lookup returns CDR1 KGHSH and CDR2 LQKENI. This CDR3 is 15 amino acids long. CDR3 sequence: CASSPNGQGAMGYTF. In DNA form, the CDR3 reads TGTGCCAGCTCACCCAACGGACAGGGGGCGATGGGCTACACCTTC.

This chain joins TRBV30 and TRBJ1-2, with 9 bases identical to TRBD1. CDR3 length: 14 residues. Germline CDR1 is GTSNPN and CDR2 is SVGIG (reference sequence). V lost 4 bases and J lost 8; bases outside the gene matches: 11. The CDR3 loop reads CAWTLRDRVNGYTF. The CDR3 DNA is TGTGCCTGGACACTCCGGGACAGGGTCAACGGCTACACCTTC.

The chain employs TRBV7-9 and TRBJ2-5; a possible D gene is TRBD2 (5 bases). Per germline, CDR1 SEHNR and CDR2 FQNEAQ (reference sequence). The ends were cut back, 1 base at V and 7 bases at J, with 13 bases in the middle. The CDR3 is 14 residues long. The CDR3 is CASSLDRERWTQYF. The DNA for the CDR3 is TGTGCCAGCAGCTTAGATAGGGAGCGGTGGACCCAGTACTTC.

This clone was observed a handful of times. The chain uses TRBV28 and TRBJ1-5, with TRBD1 matching over 7 bases. J lost 6 bases, V lost 3 bases, and 5 bases had no gene match. CDR1 and CDR2 from the germline V gene are MDHEN and SYDVKM. CDR3 length equals 14 residues. The CDR3 loop reads CASSFWTGAQPQHF. CDR3 sequence (DNA): TGTGCCAGCAGTTTTTGGACAGGAGCTCAGCCCCAGCATTTT.

The V gene is TRBV24-1, the J gene TRBJ2-3, with 8 bases matching TRBD2. This CDR3 contains 15 residues. Germline CDR1 is KGHDR and CDR2 is SFDVKD. J gave up 5 bases and V 2 bases, and 5 bases lay outside the gene matches. The CDR3 is CATSDSSLAVDTQYF. DNA of the CDR3: TGTGCCACCAGTGATTCATCACTAGCGGTAGATACGCAGTATTTT.

The gene calls are TRBV5-4 and TRBJ2-7, with TRBD2 identical over 10 bases. This CDR3 contains 16 residues. Germline V lookup: CDR1 SGHNT, CDR2 YYREEE (reference sequence). The V and J ends lost 0 bases and 3 bases, in that order; junction bases with no gene match: 6. This CDR3 reads CASSLAGLAAGYEQYF. The CDR3 DNA is TGTGCCAGCAGCTTGGCCGGACTAGCGGCAGGCTACGAGCAGTACTTC.

This chain joins TRBV5-1 and TRBJ2-1; 10 bases line up with TRBD1. This CDR3 region has 17 residues. The germline V gene encodes CDR1 SGHRS and CDR2 YFSETQ. V shed 4 bases, J shed 3 bases, and the junction held 10 bases outside the gene matches. The CDR3 coding sequence is TGCGCCAGCAGCATAGGAAGGACAGGGGGGAACTACAATGAGCAGTTCTTC. It is translated as CASSIGRTGGNYNEQFF. The complete variable domain, with remaining parts taken from reference TRBV5-1 and TRBJ2-1, reads KAGVTQTPRYLIKTRGQQVTLSCSPISGHRSVSWYQQTPGQGLQFLFEYFSETQRNKGNFPGRFSGRQFSNSRSEMNVSTLELGDSALYLCASSIGRTGGNYNEQFFGPGTRLTVL.

The chain uses TRBV11-3 and TRBJ1-4; the D gene is possibly TRBD1 (6 bases). V gave up 1 base and J gave up 5 bases, with 11 bases separating them. The CDR3 is 15 residues long. Germline-derived CDR1 and CDR2 are SGHNT and YENEEA. CDR3 sequence (DNA): TGTGCCAGCAGCTTAGCCCAGGGGTTCAATGAAAAACTGTTTTTT. Protein: CASSLAQGFNEKLFF. Full variable domain (outside the CDR3, taken from reference TRBV11-3 and TRBJ1-4): EAGVVQSPRYKIIEKKQPVAFWCNPISGHNTLYWYLQNLGQGPELLIRYENEEAVDDSQLPKDRFSAERLKGVDSTLKIQPAELGDSAVYLCASSLAQGFNEKLFFGSGTQLSVL.

The rearrangement links TRBV30 to TRBJ2-7; 11 bases match TRBD1. CDR3 length: 15 amino acids. Per germline, CDR1 GTSNPN and CDR2 SVGIG (reference sequence). V shed 5 bases, J shed 4 bases, and the junction held 10 bases outside the gene matches. The CDR3 DNA reads as TGTGCCTGGCTCAAGGCCGGGGACAGGGGGTACGAGCAGTACTTC. As protein: CAWLKAGDRGYEQYF.

This chain's CDR3 is CASSKAQGFVETQYF. DNA of the CDR3: TGTGCCAGCAGCAAAGCACAGGGCTTCGTAGAGACCCAGTACTTC. The chain recombines TRBV7-2 with TRBJ2-5, with D possibly matching TRBD1 (6 bases). Trimming pared 5 bases from V and 4 bases from J, leaving 17 bases between. The CDR3 totals 15 residues. Germline V gene lookup returns CDR1 SGHTA and CDR2 FQGNSA.

The rearrangement links TRBV3-1 (or the pseudogene TRBV3-2) to TRBJ2-1, with unresolved D. This CDR3 comprises 13 residues. CDR1 is LGHDT and CDR2 is YNNKEL in the germline V gene (reference sequence). Deletions cut 4 bases from V and 2 bases from J, with 6 bases between. The CDR3 DNA reads TGTGCCAGCAGCCCCAGTACCTACAATGAGCAGTTCTTC. It specifies CASSPSTYNEQFF.